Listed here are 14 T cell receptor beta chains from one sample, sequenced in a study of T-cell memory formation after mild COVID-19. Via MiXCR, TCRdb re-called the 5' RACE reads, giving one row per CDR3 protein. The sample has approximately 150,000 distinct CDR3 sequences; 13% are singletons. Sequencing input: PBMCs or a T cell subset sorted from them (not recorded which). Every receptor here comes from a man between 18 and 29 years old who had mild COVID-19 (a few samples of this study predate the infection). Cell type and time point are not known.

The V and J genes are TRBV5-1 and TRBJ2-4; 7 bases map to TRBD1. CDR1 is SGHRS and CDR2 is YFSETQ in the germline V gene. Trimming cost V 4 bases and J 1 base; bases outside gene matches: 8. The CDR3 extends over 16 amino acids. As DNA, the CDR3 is TGCGCCAGCAGCAGAAAGACAGGGTGGGCCAAAAACATTCAGTACTTC. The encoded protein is CASSRKTGWAKNIQYF.

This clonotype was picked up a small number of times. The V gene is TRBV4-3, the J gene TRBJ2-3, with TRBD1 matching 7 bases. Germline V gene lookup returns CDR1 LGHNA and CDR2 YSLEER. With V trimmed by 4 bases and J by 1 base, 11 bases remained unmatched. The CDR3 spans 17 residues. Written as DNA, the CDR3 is TGCGCCAGCAGCCCGTCACCTCCGGGACAGCGCACAGATACGCAGTATTTT. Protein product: CASSPSPPGQRTDTQYF.

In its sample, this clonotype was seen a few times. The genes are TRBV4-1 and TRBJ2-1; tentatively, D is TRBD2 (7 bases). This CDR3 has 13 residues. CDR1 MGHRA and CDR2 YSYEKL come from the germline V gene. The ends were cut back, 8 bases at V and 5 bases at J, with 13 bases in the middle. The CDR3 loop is CASGGAMDNEQFF. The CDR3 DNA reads TGCGCCAGCGGGGGGGCGATGGACAATGAGCAGTTCTTC.

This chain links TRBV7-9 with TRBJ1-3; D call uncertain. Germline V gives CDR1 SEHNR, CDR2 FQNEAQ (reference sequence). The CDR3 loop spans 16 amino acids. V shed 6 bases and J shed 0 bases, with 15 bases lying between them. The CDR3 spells CASRTSGIGSGNTIYF. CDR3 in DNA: TGTGCCAGCAGGACTTCAGGAATTGGCTCTGGAAACACCATATATTTT.

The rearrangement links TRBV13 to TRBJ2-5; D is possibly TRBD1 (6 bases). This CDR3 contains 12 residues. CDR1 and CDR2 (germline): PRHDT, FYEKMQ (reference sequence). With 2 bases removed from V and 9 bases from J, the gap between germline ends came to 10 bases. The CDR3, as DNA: TGTGCCAGCAGCTTAAGCGCAGGGGCCCAGTACTTC. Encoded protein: CASSLSAGAQYF.

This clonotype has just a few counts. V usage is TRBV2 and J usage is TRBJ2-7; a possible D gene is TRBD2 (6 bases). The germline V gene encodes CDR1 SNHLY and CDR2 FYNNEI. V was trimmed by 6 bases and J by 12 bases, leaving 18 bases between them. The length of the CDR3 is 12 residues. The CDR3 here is CASRERSGTGYV. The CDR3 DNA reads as TGTGCCAGCAGAGAACGCTCCGGGACTGGGTACGTC.

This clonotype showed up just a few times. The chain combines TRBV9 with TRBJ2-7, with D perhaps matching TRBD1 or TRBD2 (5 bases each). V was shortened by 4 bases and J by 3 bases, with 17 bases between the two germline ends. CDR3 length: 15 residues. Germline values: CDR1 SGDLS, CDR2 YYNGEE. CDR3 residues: CASSPQGTGIYEQYF. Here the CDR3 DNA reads TGTGCCAGCAGCCCTCAGGGCACGGGGATCTACGAGCAGTACTTC.

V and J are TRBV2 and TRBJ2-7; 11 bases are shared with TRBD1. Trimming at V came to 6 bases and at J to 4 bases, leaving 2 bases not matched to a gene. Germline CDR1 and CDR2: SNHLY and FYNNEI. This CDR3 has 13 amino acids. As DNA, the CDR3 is TGTGCCAGCAGGGGGACAGGGGGATACGAGCAGTACGTC. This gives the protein CASRGTGGYEQYV.

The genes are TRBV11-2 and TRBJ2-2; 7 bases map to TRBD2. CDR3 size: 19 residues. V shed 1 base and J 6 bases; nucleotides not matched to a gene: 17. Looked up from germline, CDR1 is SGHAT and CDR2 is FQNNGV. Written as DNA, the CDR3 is TGTGCCAGCAGCTTAGGGGAACATTCGGGGACTACCTTACCCGGGGAGCTGTTTTTT. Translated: CASSLGEHSGTTLPGELFF.

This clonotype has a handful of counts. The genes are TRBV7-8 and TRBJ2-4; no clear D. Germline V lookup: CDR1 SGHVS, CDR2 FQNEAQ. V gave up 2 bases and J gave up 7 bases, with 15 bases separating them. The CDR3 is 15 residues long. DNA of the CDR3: TGTGCCAGCAGCTTAAAACCGGGCAAGTGGAACATTCAGTACTTC. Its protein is CASSLKPGKWNIQYF.

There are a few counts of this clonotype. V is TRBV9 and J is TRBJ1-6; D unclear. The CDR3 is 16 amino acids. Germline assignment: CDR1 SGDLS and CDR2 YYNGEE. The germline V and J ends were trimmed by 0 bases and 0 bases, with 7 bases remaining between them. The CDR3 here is CASSVGPSSYNSPLHF. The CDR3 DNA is TGTGCCAGCAGCGTAGGACCGAGCTCCTATAATTCACCCCTCCACTTT.

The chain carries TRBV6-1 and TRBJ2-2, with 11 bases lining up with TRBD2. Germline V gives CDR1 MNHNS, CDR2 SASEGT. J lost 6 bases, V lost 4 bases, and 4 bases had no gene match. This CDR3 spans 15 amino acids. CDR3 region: CASSGTSGSAGELFF. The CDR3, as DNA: TGTGCCAGCAGTGGTACTAGCGGGAGTGCCGGGGAGCTGTTTTTT.

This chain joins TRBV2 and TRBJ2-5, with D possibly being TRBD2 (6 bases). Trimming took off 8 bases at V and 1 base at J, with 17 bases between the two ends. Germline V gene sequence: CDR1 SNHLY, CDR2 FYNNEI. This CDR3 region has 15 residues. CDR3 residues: CASGRRAVIQETQYF. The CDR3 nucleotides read TGTGCCAGCGGGCGGAGGGCCGTAATCCAAGAGACCCAGTACTTC. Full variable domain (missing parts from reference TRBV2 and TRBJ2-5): EPEVTQTPSHQVTQMGQEVILRCVPISNHLYFYWYRQILGQKVEFLVSFYNNEISEKSEIFDDQFSVERPDGSNFTLKIRSTKLEDSAMYFCASGRRAVIQETQYFGPGTRLLVL.

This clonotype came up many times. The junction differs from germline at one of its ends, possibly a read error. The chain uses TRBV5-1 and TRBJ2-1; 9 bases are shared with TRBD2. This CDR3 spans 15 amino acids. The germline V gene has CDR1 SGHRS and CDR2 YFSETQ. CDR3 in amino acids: CASSLEAGGYNEQFF. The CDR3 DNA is TGTGCCAGCAGCTTAGAAGCGGGGGGCTACAATGAGCAGTTCTTC.